The 10 T cell receptor beta chains below all came from one sample that was sequenced in a study of blood T cells in healthy people across ages. Together with a sample-barcoded 5' primer, a J-beta primer mix was included in a second PCR lasting roughly 6 to 12 cycles. From the 5' RACE reads, TCRdb called clonotypes with MiXCR, one entry per CDR3 protein. The sample lists about 1.4 million distinct CDR3 sequences; approximately 60% were seen once. Sequences were obtained from blood. These receptors were taken from a man between 18 and 29 years old in good health.

V gene TRBV4-3 combines with J gene TRBJ2-7, with D unresolved. The CDR3 loop spans 15 amino acids. Germline values: CDR1 LGHNA, CDR2 YSLEER. Trimming took 1 base from V and 0 from J, leaving 10 bases between them. CDR3 bases: TGCGCCAGCAGCCAAGGACTTCCGAGCTCCTACGAGCAGTACTTC. It is translated as CASSQGLPSSYEQYF.

This clonotype appeared a few times. This rearrangement joins TRBV5-1 to TRBJ2-1; D call uncertain. The V gene's germline CDR1 is SGHRS and CDR2 YFSETQ. This CDR3 is 15 amino acids long. V was cut by 3 bases and J by 6 bases, with 16 bases left in between. The CDR3 is CASSSLEGLRNEQFF. CDR3 coding DNA: TGCGCCAGCAGCTCCCTGGAAGGTTTACGCAATGAGCAGTTCTTC.

The rearrangement uses TRBV7-2 and TRBJ2-5; D is undetermined. Trimming removed 5 bases from V and 5 bases from J, with 12 bases in between. The CDR3 is made up of 13 amino acids. Germline CDR1 reads SGHTA; CDR2 reads FQGNSA. CDR3 residues: CASSPDGFETQYF. The CDR3 DNA reads TGTGCCAGCAGCCCTGACGGGTTCGAGACCCAGTACTTC.

The gene calls are TRBV12-3 or TRBV12-4 and TRBJ2-7; the match to TRBD2 covers 8 bases. The V segment lost 5 bases and the J segment 1 base; nucleotides outside the gene matches: 10. This CDR3 comprises 16 residues. This CDR3 is CASSPRGLAGSYEQYF. The DNA for the CDR3 is TGTGCCAGCAGTCCACGCGGACTAGCAGGGTCCTACGAGCAGTACTTC.

This clonotype came up a few times. The CDR3 nucleotides read TGTGCCAGCAGCTCCCCGGATGGGTTTCTGGAGACCCAGTACTTC. Amino acid sequence: CASSSPDGFLETQYF. This chain joins TRBV11-2 and TRBJ2-5, with D unresolved. Looked up from germline, CDR1 is SGHAT and CDR2 is FQNNGV. The CDR3 has 15 residues. Trimming removed 4 bases from V and 5 bases from J, with 17 bases in between.

The V gene is TRBV29-1, the J gene TRBJ2-1; D is unclear. V dropped 2 bases and J dropped 8 bases, with 4 bases sitting between them. The CDR3 loop spans 10 amino acids. Germline CDR1 reads SQVTM; CDR2 reads ANQGSEA. In nucleotides, the CDR3 is TGCAGCGTTGAAACGGATGAGCAGTTCTTC. It yields the protein CSVETDEQFF.

J is TRBJ2-5 and V is TRBV15; either TRBD1 or TRBD2 may fit D (5 bases each). V was pared by 4 bases and J by 0 bases, with 15 bases between. Germline assignment: CDR1 LNHNV and CDR2 YYDKDF (reference sequence). CDR3 length: 16 residues. CDR3 in amino acids: CATSTWDPRNQETQYF. The CDR3 nucleotides read TGTGCCACCAGCACCTGGGACCCTAGAAACCAAGAGACCCAGTACTTC.

The J gene is TRBJ2-5, the V gene TRBV12-3 or TRBV12-4; weak D call: TRBD1 (5 bases). Deletions cut 6 bases from V and 11 bases from J, with 22 bases between. There are 14 residues in the CDR3. This CDR3 is CASRPRTSLSEQYF. CDR3 sequence (DNA): TGTGCCAGCAGACCTAGGACATCCCTTTCGGAGCAGTACTTC.

The chain carries TRBV28 and TRBJ2-4; TRBD1 agrees at 9 bases. The CDR3 runs 14 residues. The ends lost 5 bases at V and 9 bases at J; junction bases unmatched: 8. The germline V gene has CDR1 MDHEN and CDR2 SYDVKM. DNA for the CDR3: TGTGCCAGCAGTCCCACAGGGGGCCAGGGCATTCAGTACTTC. Translation: CASSPTGGQGIQYF.

The CDR3 spells CSARGHGQSNQPQHF. Here the CDR3 DNA reads TGCAGTGCTAGGGGGCATGGGCAGAGCAATCAGCCCCAGCATTTT. The chain uses TRBV20-1 and TRBJ1-5, with D possibly matching TRBD1 (5 bases). The germline gives CDR1 DFQATT, CDR2 SNEGSKA (reference sequence). Deletions cut 3 bases from V and 1 base from J, with 13 bases between. This CDR3 has 15 amino acids.